A selection of T cell receptor beta chains follows, all from one sample in a study of blood T cells in healthy people across ages. TCRdb analysed the 5' RACE reads with MiXCR anew, one entry per CDR3 protein. The table lists 1,800,000 or so distinct CDR3 sequences, about two fifths of them singletons. The material sequenced was blood. The source is a human donor in good health. The CDR3 runs from the conserved cysteine through the conserved F or W. The order of the fields is V gene, J gene, D gene, clone size, CDR3 protein, CDR3 DNA. The D gene is left open where the match is weak. Rows give clone size only sometimes, using once, few, many, or a class for an expanded clone.

v_gene: TRBV5-5; j_gene: TRBJ2-5; d_gene: -; abundance: few; CDR3aa: CASSLVRGLPPETQYF; CDR3nt: TGTGCCAGCAGCTTGGTGCGCGGACTACCCCCGGAGACCCAGTACTTC
v_gene: TRBV5-1; j_gene: TRBJ1-1; d_gene: -; abundance: -; CDR3aa: CASSLSGPLNTEAFF; CDR3nt: TGCGCCAGCAGCTTGTCGGGACCGCTGAACACTGAAGCTTTCTTT
v_gene: TRBV7-2; j_gene: TRBJ2-5; d_gene: -; abundance: few; CDR3aa: CASSPNYGRYQETQYF; CDR3nt: TGTGCCAGCAGCCCCAACTACGGTAGATACCAAGAGACCCAGTACTTC
v_gene: TRBV9; j_gene: TRBJ2-3; d_gene: -; abundance: -; CDR3aa: CASSVAVRGGRGADTQYF; CDR3nt: TGTGCCAGCAGCGTAGCTGTGAGGGGGGGCCGAGGTGCAGATACGCAGTATTTT
v_gene: TRBV5-1; j_gene: TRBJ1-6; d_gene: -; abundance: few; CDR3aa: CVSSLDGGPLHF; CDR3nt: TGCGTCAGCAGCTTGGATGGGGGTCCCCTCCACTTT
v_gene: TRBV6-5; j_gene: TRBJ2-7; d_gene: -; abundance: -; CDR3aa: CASSWGQFSYEQYF; CDR3nt: TGTGCCAGCAGTTGGGGCCAATTCTCCTACGAGCAGTACTTC
v_gene: TRBV4-3; j_gene: TRBJ2-3; d_gene: -; abundance: -; CDR3aa: CASSQSNSGTPSTDTQYF; CDR3nt: TGCGCCAGCAGCCAATCAAACTCCGGGACACCTAGCACAGATACGCAGTATTTT
v_gene: TRBV14; j_gene: TRBJ1-2; d_gene: -; abundance: once; CDR3aa: CASSQGWGDSGYTF; CDR3nt: TGTGCCAGCAGCCAAGGTTGGGGGGACTCCGGCTACACCTTC
v_gene: TRBV7-9; j_gene: TRBJ2-7; d_gene: TRBD1; abundance: few; CDR3aa: CASSLAAGTGYEQYF; CDR3nt: TGTGCCAGCAGCTTAGCGGCAGGGACAGGGTACGAGCAGTACTTC
v_gene: TRBV20-1; j_gene: TRBJ2-3; d_gene: TRBD2; abundance: -; CDR3aa: CSASRLLAGFTDTQYF; CDR3nt: TGCAGTGCTAGCCGACTACTAGCGGGGTTCACAGATACGCAGTATTTT
v_gene: TRBV28; j_gene: TRBJ2-5; d_gene: -; abundance: -; CDR3aa: CASSLLLQGETQYF; CDR3nt: TGTGCCAGCAGTTTATTGTTGCAGGGGGAGACCCAGTACTTC
v_gene: TRBV7-2; j_gene: TRBJ1-2; d_gene: -; abundance: -; CDR3aa: CATGVYYGYTF; CDR3nt: TGTGCCACCGGAGTGTACTATGGCTACACCTTC
v_gene: TRBV20-1; j_gene: TRBJ1-4; d_gene: TRBD1; abundance: -; CDR3aa: CSASPSPGGGSNEKLFF; CDR3nt: TGCAGTGCTAGCCCGTCCCCTGGAGGGGGCTCTAATGAAAAACTGTTTTTT
v_gene: TRBV15; j_gene: TRBJ2-7; d_gene: -; abundance: -; CDR3aa: CATSRVVSPENEQYF; CDR3nt: TGTGCCACCAGCAGAGTTGTCTCGCCTGAAAACGAGCAGTACTTC
v_gene: TRBV5-1; j_gene: TRBJ1-2; d_gene: -; abundance: -; CDR3aa: CASSLGIAVMEADGYTF; CDR3nt: TGCGCCAGCAGCTTGGGAATCGCAGTGATGGAGGCGGATGGCTACACCTTC
v_gene: TRBV12-3/TRBV12-4; j_gene: TRBJ2-7; d_gene: -; abundance: -; CDR3aa: CASSSGTQLSLVDEQYF; CDR3nt: TGTGCCAGCAGTTCCGGAACGCAGCTCAGTTTGGTGGACGAGCAGTACTTC
v_gene: TRBV27; j_gene: TRBJ2-7; d_gene: -; abundance: -; CDR3aa: CASSFQDSTYEQYF; CDR3nt: TGTGCCAGCAGTTTTCAGGATTCTACGTACGAGCAGTACTTC
v_gene: TRBV27; j_gene: TRBJ1-2; d_gene: -; abundance: few; CDR3aa: CASSLSRGNIYGYTF; CDR3nt: TGTGCCAGCAGTTTATCCAGGGGTAATATCTATGGCTACACCTTC
v_gene: TRBV20-1; j_gene: TRBJ2-7; d_gene: -; abundance: few; CDR3aa: CSAGVWQVPYEQYF; CDR3nt: TGCAGTGCTGGAGTTTGGCAGGTCCCCTACGAGCAGTACTTC
v_gene: TRBV4-3; j_gene: TRBJ1-2; d_gene: TRBD1; abundance: -; CDR3aa: CASSQGWEQGAYGYTF; CDR3nt: TGCGCCAGCAGCCAAGGGTGGGAACAGGGGGCTTATGGCTACACCTTC
v_gene: TRBV18; j_gene: TRBJ1-6; d_gene: -; abundance: -; CDR3aa: CASSPTTEDSPLHF; CDR3nt: TGTGCCAGCTCACCAACGACCGAGGATTCACCCCTCCACTTT
v_gene: TRBV18; j_gene: TRBJ1-5; d_gene: -; abundance: -; CDR3aa: CASSPNLGTPSNQPQHF; CDR3nt: TGTGCCAGCTCACCTAACCTCGGGACACCCAGCAATCAGCCCCAGCATTTT
v_gene: TRBV9; j_gene: TRBJ1-1; d_gene: -; abundance: -; CDR3aa: CASSVAPSWEGTEAFF; CDR3nt: TGTGCCAGCAGCGTGGCCCCAAGTTGGGAGGGAACTGAAGCTTTCTTT
v_gene: TRBV15; j_gene: TRBJ1-6; d_gene: TRBD1; abundance: -; CDR3aa: CATSRTARQGDSPLHF; CDR3nt: TGTGCCACCAGCAGAACCGCAAGACAGGGGGATTCACCCCTCCACTTT
v_gene: TRBV7-2; j_gene: TRBJ2-7; d_gene: -; abundance: -; CDR3aa: CASSFEGLGAQYF; CDR3nt: TGTGCCAGCAGCTTTGAGGGGCTCGGGGCCCAGTACTTC
v_gene: TRBV28; j_gene: TRBJ1-1; d_gene: -; abundance: -; CDR3aa: CASSSSTNTEAFF; CDR3nt: TGTGCCAGCAGTTCATCTACGAACACTGAAGCTTTCTTT
v_gene: TRBV28; j_gene: TRBJ2-7; d_gene: TRBD1; abundance: -; CDR3aa: CASSSPWTGDHEQYF; CDR3nt: TGTGCCAGCAGTTCGCCTTGGACAGGGGACCACGAGCAGTACTTC
v_gene: TRBV7-3; j_gene: TRBJ2-3; d_gene: TRBD2; abundance: once; CDR3aa: CASSILAGVDTQYF; CDR3nt: TGTGCCAGCAGCATACTAGCGGGGGTAGATACGCAGTATTTT
v_gene: TRBV6-1; j_gene: TRBJ2-1; d_gene: -; abundance: once; CDR3aa: CASSEARDRQFF; CDR3nt: TGTGCCAGCAGTGAAGCGCGGGACAGACAGTTCTTC
v_gene: TRBV5-1; j_gene: TRBJ2-1; d_gene: -; abundance: once; CDR3aa: CASSLLSTGGIDEQFF; CDR3nt: TGCGCCAGCAGCCTCCTTTCGACGGGGGGCATTGATGAGCAGTTCTTC
v_gene: TRBV10-3; j_gene: TRBJ1-3; d_gene: -; abundance: -; CDR3aa: CAISESRDGNTIYF; CDR3nt: TGTGCCATCAGTGAGTCCAGGGATGGAAACACCATATATTTT
v_gene: TRBV10-3; j_gene: TRBJ2-1; d_gene: TRBD1; abundance: few; CDR3aa: CAIPGQGNEQFF; CDR3nt: TGTGCCATACCGGGACAGGGCAATGAGCAGTTCTTC
v_gene: TRBV15; j_gene: TRBJ2-5; d_gene: -; abundance: -; CDR3aa: CATSRDRPYQETQYF; CDR3nt: TGTGCCACCAGCAGAGATAGGCCATACCAAGAGACCCAGTACTTC